A single sample gave rise to the 17 T cell receptor beta chains below, sequenced in a study of T-cell memory formation after mild COVID-19. In TCRdb, the 5' RACE reads were re-called with MiXCR into one record per CDR3 protein. Of about half a million distinct CDR3 sequences in the sample, 15% to 20% were seen once. The specimen sequenced was PBMCs or a T cell subset sorted from them (not recorded which). Receptors were obtained from an adult woman who had mild COVID-19 (a few samples of this study predate the infection). Cell type and time point are not known.

There are a few counts of this clonotype. The gene calls are TRBV12-3 or TRBV12-4 and TRBJ1-2; 8 bases line up with TRBD1. With V trimmed by 5 bases and J by 4 bases, 6 bases remained unmatched. The CDR3 has 14 amino acids. CDR3 loop: CASSLQGEFYGYTF. The CDR3 nucleotides read TGTGCCAGCAGTCTACAGGGGGAATTCTATGGCTACACCTTC.

This clonotype was seen at least ten times. The V and J genes are TRBV6-6 and TRBJ2-3, with TRBD2 matching 9 bases. The ends lost 5 bases at V and 5 bases at J; junction bases unmatched: 5. The CDR3 extends over 14 amino acids. The germline V gene has CDR1 MNHNY and CDR2 SVGAGI (reference sequence). CDR3 residues: CASSDAGGRDTQYF. The CDR3 DNA reads TGTGCCAGCAGTGACGCGGGGGGGAGAGATACGCAGTATTTT.

The genes are TRBV3-1 and TRBJ1-3; D unresolved. Germline V CDR1 and CDR2: LGHDT, YNNKEL (reference sequence). This CDR3 has 15 amino acids. V was cut by 3 bases and J by 0 bases, with 9 bases left in between. CDR3 sequence: CASSQWSSSGNTIYF. Written as DNA, the CDR3 is TGTGCCAGCAGCCAGTGGTCCTCCTCTGGAAACACCATATATTTT.

This clonotype has more than one count but fewer than ten. V is TRBV2 and J is TRBJ1-5; no firm D call. The germline CDR1 and CDR2 sequences are SNHLY and FYNNEI. This CDR3 has 14 residues. V lost 0 bases, J lost 6 bases, and 9 bases lay in between. The CDR3 protein is CASSEALQSQPQHF. The CDR3, as DNA: TGTGCCAGCAGTGAAGCGCTACAGAGTCAGCCCCAGCATTTT.

This clonotype was recorded at least ten times. The chain has TRBV19 and TRBJ2-1; tentatively, D is TRBD1 (5 bases). Germline V gene data show CDR1 as LNHDA and CDR2 as SQIVND (reference sequence). V shed 6 bases and J shed 6 bases, with 12 bases lying between them. The CDR3 covers 13 residues. In DNA, the CDR3 is TGTGCCAGTAGCCAGACAGAAATCAATGAGCAGTTCTTC. Residues: CASSQTEINEQFF. Full variable domain (missing parts from reference TRBV19 and TRBJ2-1): DGGITQSPKYLFRKEGQNVTLSCEQNLNHDAMYWYRQDPGQGLRLIYYSQIVNDFQKGDIAEGYSVSREKKESFPLTVTSAQKNPTAFYLCASSQTEINEQFFGPGTRLTVL.

The CDR3 region is CSAQGASGELFF. For the CDR3, the DNA is TGCAGCGCTCAGGGGGCCTCCGGGGAGCTGTTTTTT. The rearrangement joins TRBV29-1 to TRBJ2-2, with TRBD1 identical over 8 bases. The CDR3 runs 12 residues. The V gene's germline CDR1 is SQVTM and CDR2 ANQGSEA. V lost 7 bases, J lost 6 bases, and 4 bases stayed unmatched.

This clonotype was picked up many times. The rearrangement uses TRBV7-9 and TRBJ1-1; 8 bases map to TRBD1. The V gene end was trimmed by 5 bases and the J gene end by 3 bases; junction bases not matched to a gene: 5. Germline V gives CDR1 SEHNR, CDR2 FQNEAQ (reference sequence). The CDR3 is 14 residues long. CDR3 region: CASSPQTGDTEAFF. CDR3 DNA: TGTGCCAGCAGCCCCCAGACAGGGGACACTGAAGCTTTCTTT.

This clonotype was recorded many times. V and J are TRBV20-1 and TRBJ2-7, with D tentatively TRBD1 or TRBD2 (5 bases each). This CDR3 is 12 amino acids long. V was shortened by 6 bases and J by 6 bases, with 15 bases between the two germline ends. Germline CDR1 is DFQATT and CDR2 is SNEGSKA (reference sequence). The CDR3 coding sequence is TGCAGTGCGGACGTGAGGGGCATCGAGCAGTACTTC. This sequence encodes CSADVRGIEQYF.

V gene TRBV6-6 combines with J gene TRBJ1-1; 7 bases match TRBD1. The CDR3 spans 15 residues. From germline, CDR1 is MNHNY and CDR2 SVGAGI (reference sequence). Trimming took 2 bases from V and 1 from J; bases not matched to a gene: 4. In nucleotides, the CDR3 is TGTGCCAGCAGTTACCCAAGGACAGGGAACACTGAAGCTTTCTTT. This translates into CASSYPRTGNTEAFF.

This clonotype has a handful of counts. The chain joins TRBV6-5 to TRBJ2-5; possible D gene TRBD2, 7 bases. Germline V CDR1 and CDR2: MNHEY, SVGAGI. CDR3 length: 14 residues. V shed 5 bases and J shed 4 bases, with 14 bases lying between them. CDR3 amino acids: CASSRGGEIETQYF. The DNA of the CDR3 is TGTGCCAGCAGTAGGGGGGGAGAGATAGAGACCCAGTACTTC.

The sample holds one count of this clonotype. The gene calls are TRBV6-1 and TRBJ2-3; D call uncertain. CDR3 size: 14 residues. The germline V and J ends were trimmed by 1 base and 6 bases, with 11 bases remaining between them. In germline, CDR1 is MNHNS, CDR2 SASEGT. The CDR3 DNA reads TGTGCCAGCAGTGAAGGGGTGCGACCGGATACGCAGTATTTT. This translates into CASSEGVRPDTQYF.

The chain links TRBV14 to TRBJ1-2; 10 nucleotides line up with TRBD1. Germline loops: CDR1 SGHDN, CDR2 FVKESK. Trimming at V came to 0 bases and at J to 0 bases, leaving 4 bases not matched to a gene. The CDR3 is 17 residues long. DNA of the CDR3: TGTGCCAGCAGCCAAGAGGGACAGGGGATACCTAACTATGGCTACACCTTC. Translation: CASSQEGQGIPNYGYTF.

J is TRBJ1-4 and V is TRBV30; the D is unclear. The ends were cut back, 2 bases at V and 8 bases at J, with 15 bases in the middle. Germline V CDR1 and CDR2: GTSNPN, SVGIG (reference sequence). The CDR3 is 14 amino acids. The DNA for the CDR3 is TGTGCCTGGAGTCGTGACAAGAGAGCCGAAAAACTGTTTTTT. Its protein is CAWSRDKRAEKLFF.

Of note for this clonotype: One end of the junction is discordant with germline, which a read error may explain. The chain is built from TRBV7-7 and TRBJ2-7; 7 bases are a match to TRBD2. CDR1 and CDR2 from the germline V gene are SSHAT and FNYEAQ (reference sequence). The CDR3 contains 15 residues. The CDR3 DNA reads as TGTGCTAGCAGCCCTCTGCGGACTAGGGCCTACGAGCAGTACTTC. Translated, it gives CASSPLRTRAYEQYF.

This clonotype was seen only a few times. The genes are TRBV4-1 and TRBJ1-1; D is ambiguous. From germline, CDR1 is MGHRA and CDR2 YSYEKL. The CDR3 spans 11 residues. V lost 3 bases to trimming and J lost 7 bases, with 6 bases between them. CDR3 sequence: CASSQWDEAFF. The CDR3 DNA follows: TGCGCCAGCAGCCAGTGGGATGAAGCTTTCTTT.

This clonotype occurred a few times. The rearrangement uses TRBV12-3 or TRBV12-4 and TRBJ2-7, with 7 bases lining up with TRBD1. With 6 bases clipped from V and 5 bases from J, the junction kept 4 bases outside the gene matches. This CDR3 is 12 amino acids long. The CDR3 DNA follows: TGTGCCAGCAGAATGACAGGGAACGAGCAGTACTTC. Translated: CASRMTGNEQYF.

The V gene is TRBV12-3 or TRBV12-4, the J gene TRBJ2-5; 11 bases match TRBD2. The CDR3 runs 15 residues. The V segment lost 3 bases and the J segment 2 bases; nucleotides outside the gene matches: 2. The CDR3 region is CASSFIAGGQETQYF. The CDR3 region has the DNA TGTGCCAGCAGTTTCATAGCGGGAGGGCAAGAGACCCAGTACTTC.